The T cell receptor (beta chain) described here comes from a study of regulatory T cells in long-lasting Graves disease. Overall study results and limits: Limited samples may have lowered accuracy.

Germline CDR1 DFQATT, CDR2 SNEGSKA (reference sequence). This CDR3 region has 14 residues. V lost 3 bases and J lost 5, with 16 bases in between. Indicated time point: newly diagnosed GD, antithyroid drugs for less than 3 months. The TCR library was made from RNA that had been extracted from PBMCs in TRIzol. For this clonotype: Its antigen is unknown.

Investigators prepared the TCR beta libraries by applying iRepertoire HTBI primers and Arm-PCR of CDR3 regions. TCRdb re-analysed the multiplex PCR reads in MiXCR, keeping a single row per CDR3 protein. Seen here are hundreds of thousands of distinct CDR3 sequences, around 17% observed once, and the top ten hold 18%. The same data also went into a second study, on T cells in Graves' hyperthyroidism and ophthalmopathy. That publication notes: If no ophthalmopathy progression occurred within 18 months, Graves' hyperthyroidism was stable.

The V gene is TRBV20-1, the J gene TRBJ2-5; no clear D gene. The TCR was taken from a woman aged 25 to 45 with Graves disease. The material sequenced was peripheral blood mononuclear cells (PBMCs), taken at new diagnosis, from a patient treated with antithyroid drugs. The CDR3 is CSASRELSVETQYF. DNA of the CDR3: TGCAGTGCTAGTCGTGAGTTGAGCGTGGAGACCCAGTACTTC.